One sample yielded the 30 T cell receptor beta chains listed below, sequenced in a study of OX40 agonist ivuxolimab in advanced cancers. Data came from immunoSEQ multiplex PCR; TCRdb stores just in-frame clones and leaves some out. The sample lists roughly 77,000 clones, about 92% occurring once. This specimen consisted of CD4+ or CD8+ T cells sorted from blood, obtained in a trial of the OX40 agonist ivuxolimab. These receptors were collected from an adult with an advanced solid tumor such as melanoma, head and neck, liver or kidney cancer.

In nucleotides, the CDR3 is TGCGCCAGCTCCCGTGAAAAACTGTTTTTT. This codes for CASSREKLFF. This rearrangement joins TRBV4-3 to TRBJ1-4; unclear D gene. Germline values: CDR1 LGHNA, CDR2 YSLEER. CDR3 length: 10 amino acids. Trimming cost V 8 bases and J 7 bases, with 5 bases left between them.

CDR3 bases: TGCGCCAGCACCCTATGGTGGGGCAATCAGCCCCAGCATTTT. Its translation is CASTLWWGNQPQHF. The rearrangement joins TRBV4-1 to TRBJ1-5; D gene unclear. The V gene lost 7 bases and the J gene lost 2 bases, with 12 bases spanning the gap. This CDR3 region has 14 residues. In germline, CDR1 is MGHRA, CDR2 YSYEKL.

The CDR3 DNA sequence: TGTGCCAGCAGCGTAGACAGGGTGAACTATGGCTACACCTTC. Its translation is CASSVDRVNYGYTF. The rearrangement uses TRBV9 and TRBJ1-2; weak D call: TRBD1 (6 bases). V was clipped by 0 bases and J by 2 bases, with 8 bases between them. From germline, CDR1 is SGDLS and CDR2 YYNGEE. The CDR3 contains 14 residues.

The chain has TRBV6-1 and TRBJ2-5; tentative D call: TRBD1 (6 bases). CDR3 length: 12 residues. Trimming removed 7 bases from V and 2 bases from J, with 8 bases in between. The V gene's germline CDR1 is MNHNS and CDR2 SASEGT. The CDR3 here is CASIRGQETQYF. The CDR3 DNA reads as TGTGCCAGCATCAGGGGTCAAGAGACCCAGTACTTC.

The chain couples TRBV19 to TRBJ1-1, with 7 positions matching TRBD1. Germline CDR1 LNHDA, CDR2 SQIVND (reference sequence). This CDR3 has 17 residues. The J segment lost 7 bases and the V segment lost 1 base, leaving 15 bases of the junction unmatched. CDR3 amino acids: CASSIAPPLRGWDEAFF. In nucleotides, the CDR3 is TGTGCCAGTAGTATAGCACCCCCTCTCAGGGGGTGGGATGAAGCTTTCTTT.

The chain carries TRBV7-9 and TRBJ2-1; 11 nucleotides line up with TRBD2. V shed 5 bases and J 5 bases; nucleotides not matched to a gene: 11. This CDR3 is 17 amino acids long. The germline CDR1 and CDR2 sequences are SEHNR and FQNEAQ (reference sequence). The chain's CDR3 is CASSRTHLAGGHNEQFF. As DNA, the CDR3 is TGTGCCAGCAGCCGTACACACCTAGCGGGAGGACACAATGAGCAGTTCTTC.

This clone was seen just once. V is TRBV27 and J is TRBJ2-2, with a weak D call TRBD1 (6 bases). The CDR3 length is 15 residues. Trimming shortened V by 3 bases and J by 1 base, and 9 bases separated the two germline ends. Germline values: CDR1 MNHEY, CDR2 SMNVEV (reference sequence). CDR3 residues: CASSFSTGNTGELFF. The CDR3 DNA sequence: TGTGCCAGCAGTTTTTCGACAGGGAACACCGGGGAGCTGTTTTTT.

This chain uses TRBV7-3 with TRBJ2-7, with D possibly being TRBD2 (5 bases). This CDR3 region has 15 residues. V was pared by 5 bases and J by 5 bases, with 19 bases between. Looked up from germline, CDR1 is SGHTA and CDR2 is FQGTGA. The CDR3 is CASSTPGPDFHEQYF. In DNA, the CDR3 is TGTGCCAGCAGCACCCCGGGCCCGGACTTCCACGAGCAGTACTTC.

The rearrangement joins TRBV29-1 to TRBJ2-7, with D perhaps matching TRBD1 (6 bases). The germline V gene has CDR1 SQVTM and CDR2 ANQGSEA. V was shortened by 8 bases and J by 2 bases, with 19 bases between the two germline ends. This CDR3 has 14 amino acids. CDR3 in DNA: TGCAGCTCCCCTTTCAGGGACATAACCTACGAGCAGTACTTC. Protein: CSSPFRDITYEQYF.

In DNA form, the CDR3 reads TGTGCCAGTAGTAAAGACAGGGAGCATGGTCAGCCCCAGCATTTT. It yields the protein CASSKDREHGQPQHF. The chain couples TRBV19 to TRBJ1-5, with 7 positions matching TRBD1. CDR3 size: 15 residues. Trimming took 4 bases from V and 6 from J; bases not matched to a gene: 9. Germline V gene lookup returns CDR1 LNHDA and CDR2 SQIVND (reference sequence).

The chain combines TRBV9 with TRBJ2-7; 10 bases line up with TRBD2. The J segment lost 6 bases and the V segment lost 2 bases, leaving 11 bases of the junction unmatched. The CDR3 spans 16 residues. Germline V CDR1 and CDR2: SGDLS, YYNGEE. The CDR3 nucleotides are TGTGCCAGCAGCGTTCCCCCTCTAGCGGGAGAGAGCGAGCAGTACTTC. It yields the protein CASSVPPLAGESEQYF.

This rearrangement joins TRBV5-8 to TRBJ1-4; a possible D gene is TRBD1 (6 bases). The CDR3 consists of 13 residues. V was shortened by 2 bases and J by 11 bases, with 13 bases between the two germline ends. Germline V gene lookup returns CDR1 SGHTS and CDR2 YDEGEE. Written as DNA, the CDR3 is TGTGCCAGCAGCTTCCGGCAGGGGCCCAAACTGTTTTTT. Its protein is CASSFRQGPKLFF. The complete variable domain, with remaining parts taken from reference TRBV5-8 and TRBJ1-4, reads EAGVTQSPTHLIKTRGQQATLRCSPISGHTSVYWYQQALGLGLQFLLWYDEGEERNRGNFPPRFSGRQFPNYSSELNVNALELEDSALYLCASSFRQGPKLFFGSGTQLSVL.

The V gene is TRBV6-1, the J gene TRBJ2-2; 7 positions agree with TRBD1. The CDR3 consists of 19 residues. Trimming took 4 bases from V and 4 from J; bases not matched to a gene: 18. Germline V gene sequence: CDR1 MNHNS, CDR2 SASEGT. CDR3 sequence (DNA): TGTGCCAGCAGTGTTTACAGGGGCCCACCGCTAACGGGCACCGGGGAGCTGTTTTTT. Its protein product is CASSVYRGPPLTGTGELFF.

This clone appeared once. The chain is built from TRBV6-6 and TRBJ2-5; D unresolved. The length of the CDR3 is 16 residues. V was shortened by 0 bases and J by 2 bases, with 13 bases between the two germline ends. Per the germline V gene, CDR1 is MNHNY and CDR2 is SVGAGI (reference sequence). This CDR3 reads CASSYSDPGVQETQYF. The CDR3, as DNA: TGTGCCAGCAGTTACTCGGACCCTGGTGTACAAGAGACCCAGTACTTC.

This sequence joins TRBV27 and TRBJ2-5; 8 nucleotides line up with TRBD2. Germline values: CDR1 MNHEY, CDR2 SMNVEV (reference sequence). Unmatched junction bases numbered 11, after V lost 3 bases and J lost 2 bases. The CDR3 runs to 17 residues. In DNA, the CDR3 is TGTGCCAGCAGTTTTGCCTATAGCGGGACCACACAAGAGACCCAGTACTTC. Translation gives CASSFAYSGTTQETQYF.

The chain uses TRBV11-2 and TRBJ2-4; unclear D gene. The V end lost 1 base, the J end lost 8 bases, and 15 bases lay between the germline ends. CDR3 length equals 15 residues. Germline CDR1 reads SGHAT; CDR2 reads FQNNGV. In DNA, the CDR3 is TGTGCCAGCAGCTTAGTTGGTAGGCCCCCCGACATTCAGTACTTC. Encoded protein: CASSLVGRPPDIQYF.

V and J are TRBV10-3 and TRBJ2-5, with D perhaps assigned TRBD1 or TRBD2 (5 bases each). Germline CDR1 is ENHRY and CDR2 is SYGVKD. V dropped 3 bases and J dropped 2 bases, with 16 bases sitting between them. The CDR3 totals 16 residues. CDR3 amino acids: CAISDSRDASQETQYF. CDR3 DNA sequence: TGTGCCATCAGTGATTCTAGGGACGCTAGTCAAGAGACCCAGTACTTC.

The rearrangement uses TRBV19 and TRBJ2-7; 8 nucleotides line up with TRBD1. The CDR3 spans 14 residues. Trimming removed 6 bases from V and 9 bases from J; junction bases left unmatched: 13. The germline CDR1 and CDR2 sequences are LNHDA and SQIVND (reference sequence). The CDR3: CASSTRGQFVVQYF. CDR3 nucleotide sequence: TGTGCCAGTAGCACCAGGGGGCAATTTGTCGTGCAGTACTTC. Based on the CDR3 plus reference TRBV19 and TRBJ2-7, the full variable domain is DGGITQSPKYLFRKEGQNVTLSCEQNLNHDAMYWYRQDPGQGLRLIYYSQIVNDFQKGDIAEGYSVSREKKESFPLTVTSAQKNPTAFYLCASSTRGQFVVQYFGPGTRLTVT.

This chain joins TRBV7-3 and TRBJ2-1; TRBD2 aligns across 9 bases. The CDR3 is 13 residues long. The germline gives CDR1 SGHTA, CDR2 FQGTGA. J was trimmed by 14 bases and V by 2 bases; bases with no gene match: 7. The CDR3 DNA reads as TGTGCCAGCAGCTTATACCAGTCTAGCGGGAAGTTCTTC. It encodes CASSLYQSSGKFF. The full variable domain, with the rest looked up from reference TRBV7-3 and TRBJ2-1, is GAGVSQTPSNKVTEKGKYVELRCDPISGHTALYWYRQSLGQGPEFLIYFQGTGAADDSGLPNDRFFAVRPEGSVSTLKIQRTERGDSAVYLCASSLYQSSGKFFGPGTRLTVL.

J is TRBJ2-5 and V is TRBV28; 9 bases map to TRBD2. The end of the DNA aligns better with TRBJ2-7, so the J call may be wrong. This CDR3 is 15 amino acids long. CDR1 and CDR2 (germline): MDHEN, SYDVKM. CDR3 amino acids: CASSLLAGGPYEQYF. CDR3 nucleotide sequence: TGTGCCAGCAGTTTACTGGCGGGAGGGCCCTACGAGCAGTACTTC.

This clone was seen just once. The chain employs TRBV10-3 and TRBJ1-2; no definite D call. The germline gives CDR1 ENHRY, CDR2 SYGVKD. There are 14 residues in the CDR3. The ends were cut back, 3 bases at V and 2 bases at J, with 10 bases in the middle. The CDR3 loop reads CAISDQASNYGYTF. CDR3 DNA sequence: TGTGCCATCAGTGATCAGGCCTCCAACTATGGCTACACCTTC.

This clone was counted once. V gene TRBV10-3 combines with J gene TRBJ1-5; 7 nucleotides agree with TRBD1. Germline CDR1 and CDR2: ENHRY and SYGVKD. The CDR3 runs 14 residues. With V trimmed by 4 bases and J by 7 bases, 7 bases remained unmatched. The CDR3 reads CAISGRGGGQPQHF. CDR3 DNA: TGTGCCATCAGTGGCCGAGGGGGCGGGCAGCCCCAGCATTTT.

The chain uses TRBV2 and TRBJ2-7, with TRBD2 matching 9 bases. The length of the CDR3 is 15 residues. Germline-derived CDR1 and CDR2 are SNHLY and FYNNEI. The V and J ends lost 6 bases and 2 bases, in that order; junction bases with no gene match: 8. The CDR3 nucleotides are TGTGCCAGCAGCGCCATGGTAGCGGGAGCCTACGAGCAGTACTTC. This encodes CASSAMVAGAYEQYF.

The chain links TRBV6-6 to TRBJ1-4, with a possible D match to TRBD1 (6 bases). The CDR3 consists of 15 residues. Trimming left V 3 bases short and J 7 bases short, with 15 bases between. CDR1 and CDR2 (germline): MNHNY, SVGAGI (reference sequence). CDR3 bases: TGTGCCAGCAGTTATTCGGCAGGGGCCGTTGAAAAACTGTTTTTT. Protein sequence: CASSYSAGAVEKLFF.

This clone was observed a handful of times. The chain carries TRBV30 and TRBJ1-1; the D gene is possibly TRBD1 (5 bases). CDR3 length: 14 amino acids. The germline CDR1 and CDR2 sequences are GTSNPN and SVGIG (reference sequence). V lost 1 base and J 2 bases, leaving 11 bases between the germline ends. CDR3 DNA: TGTGCCTGGAGTGCCGGGACCTTCAACACTGAAGCTTTCTTT. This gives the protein CAWSAGTFNTEAFF.

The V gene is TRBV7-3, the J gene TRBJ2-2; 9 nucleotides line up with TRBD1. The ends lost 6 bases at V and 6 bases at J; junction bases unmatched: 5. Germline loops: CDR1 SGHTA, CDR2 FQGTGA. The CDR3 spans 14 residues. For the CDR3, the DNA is TGTGCCAGCAGGCAACAGGGGGCATCCGGGGAGCTGTTTTTT. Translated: CASRQQGASGELFF.

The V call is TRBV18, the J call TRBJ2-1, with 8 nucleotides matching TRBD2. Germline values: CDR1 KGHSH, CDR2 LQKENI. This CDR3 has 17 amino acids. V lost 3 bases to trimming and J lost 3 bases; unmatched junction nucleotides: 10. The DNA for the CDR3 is TGTGCCAGCTCACCTTTCTCAAGCGGGAGAGGCTACAATGAGCAGTTCTTC. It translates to CASSPFSSGRGYNEQFF.

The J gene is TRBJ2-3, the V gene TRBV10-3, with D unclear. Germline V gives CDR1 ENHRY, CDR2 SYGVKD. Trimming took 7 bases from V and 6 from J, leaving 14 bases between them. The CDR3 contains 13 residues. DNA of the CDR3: TGTGCCATCAAGTCGCTTATTGGTGATACGCAGTATTTT. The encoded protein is CAIKSLIGDTQYF.

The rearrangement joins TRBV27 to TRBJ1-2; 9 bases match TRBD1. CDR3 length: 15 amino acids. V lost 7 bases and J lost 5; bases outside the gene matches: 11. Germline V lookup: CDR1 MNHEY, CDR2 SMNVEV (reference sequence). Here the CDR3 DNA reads TGTGCCAGCAACACACAGGGGGCAGAAGGTTATGGCTACACCTTC. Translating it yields CASNTQGAEGYGYTF.

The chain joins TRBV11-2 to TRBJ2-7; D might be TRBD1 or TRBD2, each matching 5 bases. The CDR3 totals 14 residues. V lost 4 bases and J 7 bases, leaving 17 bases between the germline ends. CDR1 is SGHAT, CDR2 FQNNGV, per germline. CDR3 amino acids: CASSSTGTTGEQYF. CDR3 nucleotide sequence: TGTGCCAGCAGCTCTACCGGGACGACGGGAGAGCAGTACTTC.